This TCR beta chain was recovered during a study of spatial heterogeneity in lung cancer. This clonotype came up many times. Antigen specificity is unknown. As to time point: sample taken at primary tumor resection. In each case, whole RNA from tumor, nontumor lung or frozen PBMC was sequenced unsorted. General study results and limits: Resection saw ubiquitous expanded tumor TCRs appear in blood more than follow-up did.

TCRdb re-analysed the 5' RACE reads in MiXCR, keeping a single row per CDR3 protein. The table records approximately 11,000 distinct CDR3 sequences, around 9.3% of them present only once. Germline CDR1 is SGHTA and CDR2 is FQGNSA. V shed 3 bases and J shed 8 bases, with 14 bases lying between them. This CDR3 comprises 15 residues. The chain is built from TRBV7-2 and TRBJ1-6; D might be TRBD1 (6 bases). The clonotype comes from a male donor with early-stage non-small cell lung cancer. Sequenced material: PBMCs, taken at surgery. This CDR3 is CASSFLTGHDSPLHF. The CDR3 DNA sequence: TGTGCCAGCAGCTTCCTGACAGGCCATGATTCACCCCTCCACTTT.